A selection of T cell receptor beta chains follows, all from one sample in a study of OX40 agonist ivuxolimab in advanced cancers. Sequenced by immunoSEQ multiplex PCR; TCRdb stores in-frame clones only, minus some. The repertoire holds 50,000 to 70,000 clones, with around 83% as singletons. Source: CD4+ or CD8+ T cells sorted from blood, taken in a trial of the OX40 agonist ivuxolimab. All receptors come from an adult with an advanced solid tumor such as melanoma, head and neck, liver or kidney cancer. Both conserved end residues are part of each CDR3. D genes are given only for firm matches.

TRBV7-2	TRBJ2-1	15	NA	CASSLDVAGGTGWFF
TRBV18	TRBJ2-1	14	NA	CASSKTQDYNEQFF
TRBV7-3	TRBJ2-3	13	NA	CASSVGLGDTQYF
TRBV7-2	TRBJ1-1	14	TRBD1	CASSLQQGGTEAFF
TRBV5-1	TRBJ1-2	12	NA	CASSPAFYGYTF
TRBV28	TRBJ1-3	12	NA	CASIQQPNTIYF
TRBV9	TRBJ1-2	16	NA	CASRGPDIRANYGYTF
TRBV10-3	TRBJ1-3	15	NA	CAISEPTRSGNTIYF
TRBV27	TRBJ2-7	13	TRBD2	CASRNRGVVEQYF
TRBV6-1	TRBJ2-7	13	NA	CASSPDIVYEQYF
TRBV5-1	TRBJ2-5	14	NA	CASSFGLFQETQYF
TRBV29-1	TRBJ2-1	12	NA	CSVDRTGHEQFF
TRBV7-2	TRBJ2-7	13	NA	CASSLSRGGEQYF
TRBV7-3	TRBJ2-1	12	NA	CASSLNSDEQFF
TRBV9	TRBJ2-1	14	NA	CASSFDGSVPEQFF
TRBV7-2	TRBJ1-2	16	TRBD1	CASSLGGTGSIYGYTF
TRBV6-1	TRBJ1-1	11	TRBD1	CASSVQGEAFF